These 11 T cell receptor beta chains came from one sample sequenced in a study of shared clonotypes between healthy human individuals. Naive CD8 cells lacked CD45RO, underwent positive selection for CCR7 and left out terminally differentiated effector memory CD45RA+ cells. Libraries were prepared by immunoSEQ multiplex PCR; TCRdb keeps only in-frame clonotypes and omits some of them. The sample lists millions of clones, about 95% occurring once. Specimen: naive CD8+ T cells sorted from blood. Receptor source: a man younger than 30 in good health.

Comment on this clone: Other nucleotide sequences in the sample specify the same CDR3. The chain uses TRBV13 and TRBJ2-1; 11 bases agree with TRBD2. The germline gives CDR1 PRHDT, CDR2 FYEKMQ (reference sequence). Trimming removed 6 bases from V and 4 bases from J; junction bases left unmatched: 5. This CDR3 contains 15 residues. CDR3 sequence (DNA): TGTGCCAGCAGTTCCGGGACTAGCGGATACAATGAGCAGTTCTTC. This translates into CASSSGTSGYNEQFF.

In DNA, the CDR3 is TGTGCCAGCAGCGAAGGGGACAGGGGCTCCTACGAGCAGTACTTC. Translated: CASSEGDRGSYEQYF. J is TRBJ2-7 and V is TRBV14; 10 bases fit TRBD1. This CDR3 contains 15 residues. The V and J ends lost 5 bases and 0 bases, in that order; junction bases with no gene match: 4. Germline CDR1 reads SGHDN; CDR2 reads FVKESK.

The rearrangement links TRBV28 to TRBJ2-3; 7 nucleotides agree with TRBD2. Germline V gene sequence: CDR1 MDHEN, CDR2 SYDVKM. This CDR3 is 16 amino acids long. The V segment lost 6 bases and the J segment 2 bases; nucleotides outside the gene matches: 11. The CDR3 loop is CASSYGTTQTTDTQYF. The CDR3 nucleotides are TGTGCCAGCAGCTACGGGACTACTCAAACCACAGATACGCAGTATTTT.

The chain uses TRBV5-6 and TRBJ2-7; D unclear. Germline V gene sequence: CDR1 SGHDT, CDR2 YYEEEE. This CDR3 spans 12 amino acids. V lost 4 bases and J 3 bases, leaving 8 bases between the germline ends. CDR3 loop: CASSDGVYEQYF. The CDR3 DNA is TGTGCCAGCAGCGACGGAGTCTACGAGCAGTACTTC. The complete variable domain, with remaining parts taken from reference TRBV5-6 and TRBJ2-7, reads DAGVTQSPTHLIKTRGQQVTLRCSPKSGHDTVSWYQQALGQGPQFIFQYYEEEERQRGNFPDRFSGHQFPNYSSELNVNALLLGDSALYLCASSDGVYEQYFGPGTRLTVT.

The count of this clone is one. Here the CDR3 reads CASSSGQGLNNSPLHF. Here the CDR3 DNA reads TGCGCCAGCAGCTCAGGACAGGGGTTGAACAATTCACCCCTCCACTTT. This chain joins TRBV5-1 and TRBJ1-6; 9 nucleotides match TRBD1. The CDR3 is made up of 16 amino acids. V lost 3 bases to trimming and J lost 7 bases; unmatched junction nucleotides: 8. Germline CDR1 is SGHRS and CDR2 is YFSETQ.

Regarding this clone: Distinct nucleotide sequences in the sample also encode this CDR3. The chain recombines TRBV28 with TRBJ1-2; D is unclear. Trimming pared 5 bases from V and 4 bases from J, leaving 5 bases between. This CDR3 is 11 amino acids long. Germline V CDR1 and CDR2: MDHEN, SYDVKM. This chain's CDR3 is CASSPGYGYTF. The CDR3 DNA reads TGTGCCAGCAGTCCCGGCTATGGCTACACCTTC.

The CDR3 loop reads CASSLSGTGELFF. The CDR3 bases are TGTGCCAGCAGTTTGTCGGGCACCGGGGAGCTGTTTTTT. The rearrangement links TRBV28 to TRBJ2-2; D remains ambiguous. V was pared by 3 bases and J by 4 bases, with 6 bases between. The CDR3 is made up of 13 amino acids. CDR1 and CDR2 (germline): MDHEN, SYDVKM.

This chain uses TRBV5-1 with TRBJ2-7; 8 bases align to TRBD1. Germline V gene data show CDR1 as SGHRS and CDR2 as YFSETQ. The V segment lost 4 bases and the J segment 2 bases; nucleotides outside the gene matches: 8. The CDR3 is 15 residues long. CDR3 bases: TGCGCCAGCAGCGTAGGACAGGGAGGCGCCTACGAGCAGTACTTC. As protein: CASSVGQGGAYEQYF. Complete variable domain (other parts from reference TRBV5-1 and TRBJ2-7): KAGVTQTPRYLIKTRGQQVTLSCSPISGHRSVSWYQQTPGQGLQFLFEYFSETQRNKGNFPGRFSGRQFSNSRSEMNVSTLELGDSALYLCASSVGQGGAYEQYFGPGTRLTVT.

This rearrangement joins TRBV30 to TRBJ2-7; weak D call: TRBD2 (6 bases). Trimming pared 4 bases from V and 3 bases from J, leaving 10 bases between. CDR3 length: 12 amino acids. Looked up from germline, CDR1 is GTSNPN and CDR2 is SVGIG (reference sequence). The CDR3 DNA follows: TGTGCCTGGAACGGGGGTCACTACGAGCAGTACTTC. It is translated as CAWNGGHYEQYF.

V gene TRBV11-2 combines with J gene TRBJ2-3; the D is unclear. In germline, CDR1 is SGHAT, CDR2 FQNNGV. Trimming pared 4 bases from V and 1 base from J, leaving 12 bases between. The CDR3 consists of 15 residues. The CDR3, as DNA: TGTGCCAGCAGCTCCCTCCCGTGGGGCACAGATACGCAGTATTTT. It encodes CASSSLPWGTDTQYF.

The rearrangement links TRBV9 to TRBJ2-2; TRBD2 matches at 11 bases. This CDR3 has 17 residues. Germline trimming cut 4 bases from V and 2 bases from J; bases unmatched to any gene: 7. Looked up from germline, CDR1 is SGDLS and CDR2 is YYNGEE. CDR3 sequence: CASSPQGLADNTGELFF. CDR3 bases: TGTGCCAGCAGCCCCCAGGGACTAGCGGACAACACCGGGGAGCTGTTTTTT.